Following are 14 T cell receptor beta chains from one sample sequenced in a study of blood T cell repertoires in COVID-19. Data came from immunoSEQ multiplex PCR; TCRdb stores just in-frame clones and leaves some out. In the table there are some 140,000 clones, around three quarters of which are singletons. Input material: peripheral blood. These receptor sequences come from an elderly man with acute or convalescent COVID-19.

This clone has only one observation. V and J are TRBV9 and TRBJ2-1, with D perhaps matching TRBD2 (5 bases). The CDR3 has 16 residues. Germline CDR1 reads SGDLS; CDR2 reads YYNGEE. V was trimmed by 0 bases and J by 4 bases, leaving 14 bases between them. CDR3 residues: CASSVEGRAKYNEQFF. Here the CDR3 DNA reads TGTGCCAGCAGCGTAGAAGGGCGGGCAAAATACAATGAGCAGTTCTTC. The full variable domain, with the rest looked up from reference TRBV9 and TRBJ2-1, is DSGVTQTPKHLITATGQRVTLRCSPRSGDLSVYWYQQSLDQGLQFLIQYYNGEERAKGNILERFSAQQFPDLHSELNLSSLELGDSALYFCASSVEGRAKYNEQFFGPGTRLTVL.

The chain carries TRBV5-8 and TRBJ1-2; the match to TRBD1 covers 7 bases. Unmatched junction bases numbered 3, after V lost 0 bases and J lost 4 bases. The CDR3 totals 14 residues. The germline V gene encodes CDR1 SGHTS and CDR2 YDEGEE. The CDR3 coding sequence is TGTGCCAGCAGCTTGGGGCAGGGGGGCTATGGCTACACCTTC. Protein sequence: CASSLGQGGYGYTF. Full variable domain (remainder filled in from reference TRBV5-8 and TRBJ1-2): EAGVTQSPTHLIKTRGQQATLRCSPISGHTSVYWYQQALGLGLQFLLWYDEGEERNRGNFPPRFSGRQFPNYSSELNVNALELEDSALYLCASSLGQGGYGYTFGSGTRLTVV.

The V and J genes are TRBV3-1 (or the pseudogene TRBV3-2) and TRBJ1-2; TRBD1 aligns across 10 bases. CDR3 length: 15 residues. V shed 1 base, J shed 6 bases, and the junction held 5 bases outside the gene matches. The V gene's germline CDR1 is LGHDT and CDR2 YNNKEL (reference sequence). DNA for the CDR3: TGTGCCAGCAGCCAAGTCGGGACAGGGGAAAATGGCTACACCTTC. Translating it yields CASSQVGTGENGYTF.

This rearrangement joins TRBV3-1 (or the pseudogene TRBV3-2) to TRBJ1-4; possibly TRBD1 for D (5 bases). The CDR3 has 13 amino acids. Germline V gene sequence: CDR1 LGHDT, CDR2 YNNKEL (reference sequence). Trimming pared 4 bases from V and 6 bases from J, leaving 9 bases between. The CDR3 loop reads CASSRRVDEKLFF. For the CDR3, the DNA is TGTGCCAGCAGCCGCAGGGTCGATGAAAAACTGTTTTTT.

This clone appeared once. The chain recombines TRBV5-1 with TRBJ2-3, with 9 bases identical to TRBD2. This CDR3 contains 15 residues. CDR1 is SGHRS and CDR2 is YFSETQ in the germline V gene. V was clipped by 1 base and J by 0 bases; unmatched bases: 0. Here the CDR3 DNA reads TGCGCCAGCAGCTTGAGCGGGGGGAGCACAGATACGCAGTATTTT. Its protein is CASSLSGGSTDTQYF.

The chain joins TRBV7-2 to TRBJ2-2; D remains unclear. This CDR3 has 14 amino acids. V was clipped by 2 bases and J by 6 bases, with 10 bases between them. The V gene's germline CDR1 is SGHTA and CDR2 FQGNSA. CDR3 protein: CASSLQLFAGELFF. CDR3 DNA: TGTGCCAGCAGCTTACAACTATTTGCCGGGGAGCTGTTTTTT.

This chain links TRBV2 with TRBJ1-1; tentative D call: TRBD1 (6 bases). V lost 8 bases and J lost 0, with 13 bases in between. CDR3 length: 14 amino acids. The germline gives CDR1 SNHLY, CDR2 FYNNEI. The CDR3, as DNA: TGTGCCAGCGGAACAGGGAGAATGAACACTGAAGCTTTCTTT. Residues: CASGTGRMNTEAFF. The full variable domain, in which reference TRBV2 and TRBJ1-1 provide the parts outside the CDR3, is EPEVTQTPSHQVTQMGQEVILRCVPISNHLYFYWYRQILGQKVEFLVSFYNNEISEKSEIFDDQFSVERPDGSNFTLKIRSTKLEDSAMYFCASGTGRMNTEAFFGQGTRLTVV.

This sequence joins TRBV2 and TRBJ1-2; D is unclear. The CDR3 totals 13 residues. Germline V CDR1 and CDR2: SNHLY, FYNNEI. V was trimmed by 0 bases and J by 8 bases, leaving 10 bases between them. CDR3 loop: CASSEAGSYGYTF. The CDR3, as DNA: TGTGCCAGCAGTGAAGCGGGTAGCTACGGCTACACCTTC.

J is TRBJ1-1 and V is TRBV5-6, with D maybe TRBD1 (5 bases). The CDR3 has 13 residues. The germline V gene encodes CDR1 SGHDT and CDR2 YYEEEE. V lost 4 bases, J lost 9 bases, and 16 bases lay in between. CDR3 nucleotides: TGTGCCAGCAGCCCGGGAGGGCAGGGAAAAGCTTTCTTT. This gives the protein CASSPGGQGKAFF.

The gene calls are TRBV29-1 and TRBJ1-2, with 8 nucleotides matching TRBD1. V lost 6 bases and J lost 2; bases outside the gene matches: 5. The CDR3 has 13 residues. Germline V gene data show CDR1 as SQVTM and CDR2 as ANQGSEA. The CDR3 here is CSVARQGNYGYTF. The CDR3 DNA is TGCAGCGTCGCCCGACAGGGGAACTATGGCTACACCTTC.

The chain recombines TRBV18 with TRBJ2-7; D may be TRBD2 (5 bases). This CDR3 spans 17 amino acids. V lost 0 bases and J lost 0, with 15 bases in between. Germline lookup yields CDR1 KGHSH and CDR2 LQKENI. The CDR3 protein is CASSPPNSAESSYEQYF. The CDR3 coding sequence is TGTGCCAGCTCACCACCAAATAGCGCTGAGAGCTCCTACGAGCAGTACTTC. Looking up the rest from reference TRBV18 and TRBJ2-7 gives the full variable domain: NAGVMQNPRHLVRRRGQEARLRCSPMKGHSHVYWYRQLPEEGLKFMVYLQKENIIDESGMPKERFSAEFPKEGPSILRIQQVVRGDSAAYFCASSPPNSAESSYEQYFGPGTRLTVT.

V and J are TRBV6-2 or TRBV6-3 and TRBJ1-3, with 7 bases lining up with TRBD1. Germline V gives CDR1 MNHEY, CDR2 SVGEGT. This CDR3 has 16 residues. V shed 6 bases and J 0 bases; nucleotides not matched to a gene: 8. In DNA form, the CDR3 reads TGTGCCAGCAGCTCGGGACAGCTTGACTCTGGAAACACCATATATTTT. It encodes CASSSGQLDSGNTIYF.

The chain couples TRBV6-5 to TRBJ2-5, with a tentative D call TRBD2 (5 bases). V dropped 8 bases and J dropped 5 bases, with 9 bases sitting between them. The CDR3 runs 11 residues. Germline V gene lookup returns CDR1 MNHEY and CDR2 SVGAGI. DNA for the CDR3: TGTGCCAGCGCCTCGGGGGAGACCCAGTACTTC. Protein sequence: CASASGETQYF.

A note on this clone: Other DNA variants within this sample encode the same CDR3. CDR3 amino acids: CASSLGQGYNEQFF. The CDR3 DNA follows: TGCGCCAGCAGCTTGGGACAGGGCTACAATGAGCAGTTCTTC. V is TRBV5-1 and J is TRBJ2-1; 7 nucleotides line up with TRBD1. CDR3 length: 14 amino acids. CDR1 SGHRS and CDR2 YFSETQ come from the germline V gene. Trimming removed 0 bases from V and 3 bases from J; junction bases left unmatched: 0.